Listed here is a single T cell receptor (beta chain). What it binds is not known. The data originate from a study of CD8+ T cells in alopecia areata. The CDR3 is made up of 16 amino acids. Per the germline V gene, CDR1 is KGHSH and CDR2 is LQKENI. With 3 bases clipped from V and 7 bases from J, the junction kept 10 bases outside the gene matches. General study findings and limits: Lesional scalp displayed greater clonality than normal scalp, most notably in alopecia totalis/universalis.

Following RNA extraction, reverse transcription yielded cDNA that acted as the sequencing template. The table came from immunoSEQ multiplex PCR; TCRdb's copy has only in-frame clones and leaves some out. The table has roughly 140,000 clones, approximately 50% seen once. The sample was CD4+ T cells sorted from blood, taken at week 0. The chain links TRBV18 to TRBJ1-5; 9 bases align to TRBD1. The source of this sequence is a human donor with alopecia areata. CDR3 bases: TGTGCCAGCTCACCGGGGACAGGGACGAGGGACCAGCCCCAGCATTTT. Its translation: CASSPGTGTRDQPQHF.